The following is a T cell receptor beta chain sequence with its context. Its antigen is as yet unknown. This sample was included in a study of monozygotic twins with inflammatory bowel disease. Whole-study results and caveats: IBD patients shared fewer clonotypes with other individuals than healthy twins, especially patients with disease activity signs. Variability may have been added to patient repertoires by differing immunosuppressive treatments.

From the 5' RACE reads, TCRdb lists one entry per CDR3 protein and no DNA. The sample shows under 350,000 distinct CDR3 sequences, and roughly 5.8% sits with its ten largest clones. The CDR3 is 14 amino acids. The germline CDR1 and CDR2 sequences are SGHTA and FQGNSA. This sequence joins TRBV7-2 and TRBJ1-1. Input material: blood. The receptor was derived from a human donor with ulcerative colitis or Crohn's disease, or a healthy co-twin of an affected twin (not recorded which). CDR3 loop: CASSLLQRNTEAFF. Filled out from reference TRBV7-2 and TRBJ1-1, the complete variable domain reads GAGVSQSPSNKVTEKGKDVELRCDPISGHTALYWYRQSLGQGLEFLIYFQGNSAPDKSGLPSDRFSAERTGGSVSTLTIQRTQQEDSAVYLCASSLLQRNTEAFFGQGTRLTVV.